Listed below are T cell receptor beta chains from one sample, sequenced in a study of T cells after yellow fever vaccination. TCRdb reprocessed the 5' RACE reads with MiXCR, giving one entry per CDR3 protein. The sample records more than 95,000 distinct CDR3 sequences, roughly 8.2% being singletons. The sample here was CD8+ T cells sorted from PBMCs, taken on the day of the yellow fever booster vaccination. Receptors originate from a man younger than 35 who received the YFV17D yellow fever vaccine. Each CDR3 is given with its conserved first and last residue. The D gene is left open where the match is weak. The size entry is marked missing in some rows and otherwise reads once, few, many or a size class.

d_call: NA
cdr3_length: 18
clone_size: NA
v_call: TRBV6-6
j_call: TRBJ2-1
cdr3_aa: CASSYAALPGARYNEQFF
cdr3_nt: TGTGCCAGCAGTTACGCCGCCCTTCCCGGGGCGCGGTACAATGAGCAGTTCTTC

d_call: NA
cdr3_length: 11
clone_size: few
v_call: TRBV6-2/TRBV6-3
j_call: TRBJ2-1
cdr3_aa: CASSPSYEQFF
cdr3_nt: TGTGCCAGCAGTCCCTCGTATGAGCAGTTCTTC

d_call: NA
cdr3_length: 15
clone_size: few
v_call: TRBV5-1
j_call: TRBJ1-1
cdr3_aa: CASSSDGGGTTEAFF
cdr3_nt: TGCGCCAGCAGCTCCGACGGGGGGGGAACCACTGAAGCTTTCTTT

d_call: TRBD2
cdr3_length: 15
clone_size: many
v_call: TRBV12-3/TRBV12-4
j_call: TRBJ2-1
cdr3_aa: CASSPRGAGFREQFF
cdr3_nt: TGTGCCAGCAGTCCGCGGGGGGCCGGTTTTAGAGAGCAGTTCTTC

d_call: NA
cdr3_length: 15
clone_size: NA
v_call: TRBV15
j_call: TRBJ2-1
cdr3_aa: CATRTPGTRNNEQFF
cdr3_nt: TGTGCCACCAGAACCCCCGGGACGAGAAACAATGAGCAGTTCTTC

d_call: NA
cdr3_length: 13
clone_size: NA
v_call: TRBV6-1
j_call: TRBJ2-5
cdr3_aa: CASSELGGETQYF
cdr3_nt: TGTGCCAGCAGTGAATTGGGGGGCGAGACCCAGTACTTC

d_call: NA
cdr3_length: 13
clone_size: NA
v_call: TRBV3-1
j_call: TRBJ1-1
cdr3_aa: CASSPPSRTEAFF
cdr3_nt: TGTGCCAGCAGCCCCCCGTCGCGCACTGAAGCTTTCTTT

d_call: NA
cdr3_length: 15
clone_size: NA
v_call: TRBV7-3
j_call: TRBJ1-2
cdr3_aa: CASSLDPGSFYGYTF
cdr3_nt: TGTGCCAGCAGCTTAGACCCAGGGAGTTTCTATGGCTACACCTTC

d_call: NA
cdr3_length: 14
clone_size: few
v_call: TRBV12-3/TRBV12-4
j_call: TRBJ2-1
cdr3_aa: CATLLQGLDNEQFF
cdr3_nt: TGTGCCACCCTCCTCCAGGGTCTCGACAATGAGCAGTTCTTC

d_call: TRBD1
cdr3_length: 15
clone_size: few
v_call: TRBV5-1
j_call: TRBJ1-2
cdr3_aa: CASSLRGTANYGYTF
cdr3_nt: TGCGCCAGCAGCTTACGGGGGACAGCTAACTATGGCTACACCTTC

d_call: NA
cdr3_length: 13
clone_size: NA
v_call: TRBV5-1
j_call: TRBJ2-5
cdr3_aa: CASSGRGLETQYF
cdr3_nt: TGCGCCAGCAGCGGTAGAGGGTTAGAGACCCAGTACTTC

d_call: TRBD1
cdr3_length: 20
clone_size: few
v_call: TRBV12-3/TRBV12-4
j_call: TRBJ2-3
cdr3_aa: CASSLAGTGAFERGTDTQYF
cdr3_nt: TGTGCCAGCAGTTTAGCCGGGACAGGGGCCTTCGAGAGGGGCACAGATACGCAGTATTTT

d_call: NA
cdr3_length: 15
clone_size: few
v_call: TRBV27
j_call: TRBJ2-1
cdr3_aa: CASGSLTGGVGEQFF
cdr3_nt: TGTGCCAGCGGATCATTGACGGGCGGGGTAGGTGAGCAGTTCTTC

d_call: NA
cdr3_length: 14
clone_size: NA
v_call: TRBV5-1
j_call: TRBJ1-2
cdr3_aa: CASSLDWTGDGYTF
cdr3_nt: TGCGCCAGCAGCTTGGATTGGACGGGGGACGGCTACACCTTC

d_call: NA
cdr3_length: 15
clone_size: few
v_call: TRBV3-1
j_call: TRBJ1-1
cdr3_aa: CASSQEHGLNTEAFF
cdr3_nt: TGTGCCAGCAGCCAAGAACACGGCTTGAACACTGAAGCTTTCTTT

d_call: TRBD1
cdr3_length: 16
clone_size: few
v_call: TRBV11-1
j_call: TRBJ2-2
cdr3_aa: CASSSRTGGGTGELFF
cdr3_nt: TGTGCCAGCAGCTCCCGGACAGGGGGCGGCACCGGGGAGCTGTTTTTT

d_call: NA
cdr3_length: 13
clone_size: NA
v_call: TRBV20-1
j_call: TRBJ2-7
cdr3_aa: CSSTGPQSYEQYF
cdr3_nt: TGCAGTTCAACCGGGCCCCAATCCTACGAGCAGTACTTC

d_call: TRBD2
cdr3_length: 18
clone_size: few
v_call: TRBV3-1
j_call: TRBJ2-2
cdr3_aa: CASSQEGELAGFTGELFF
cdr3_nt: TGTGCCAGCAGCCAAGAGGGTGAACTAGCGGGGTTTACCGGGGAGCTGTTTTTT

d_call: TRBD1
cdr3_length: 17
clone_size: many
v_call: TRBV7-2
j_call: TRBJ1-2
cdr3_aa: CASSPRPGTGRNYGYTF
cdr3_nt: TGTGCCAGCAGCCCAAGGCCCGGGACAGGGAGGAACTATGGCTACACCTTC

d_call: TRBD2
cdr3_length: 16
clone_size: NA
v_call: TRBV20-1
j_call: TRBJ2-1
cdr3_aa: CSAPSGGRWSYNEQFF
cdr3_nt: TGCAGTGCGCCTAGCGGGGGGCGCTGGTCCTACAATGAGCAGTTCTTC

d_call: TRBD1
cdr3_length: 14
clone_size: NA
v_call: TRBV29-1
j_call: TRBJ2-1
cdr3_aa: CSFGTGRLYNEQFF
cdr3_nt: TGCAGCTTTGGGACAGGGAGACTCTACAATGAGCAGTTCTTC

d_call: NA
cdr3_length: 13
clone_size: many
v_call: TRBV7-9
j_call: TRBJ1-1
cdr3_aa: CASSSRGNTEAFF
cdr3_nt: TGTGCCAGCAGCTCCAGGGGGAACACTGAAGCTTTCTTT

d_call: TRBD2
cdr3_length: 15
clone_size: NA
v_call: TRBV29-1
j_call: TRBJ2-7
cdr3_aa: CSAVAGTRAAYEQYF
cdr3_nt: TGCAGCGCCGTCGCCGGGACTAGGGCTGCCTACGAGCAGTACTTC

d_call: NA
cdr3_length: 17
clone_size: few
v_call: TRBV7-2
j_call: TRBJ2-1
cdr3_aa: CASSLDLGRLAYNEQFF
cdr3_nt: TGTGCCAGCAGCTTAGACTTGGGGCGTCTTGCCTACAATGAGCAGTTCTTC

d_call: NA
cdr3_length: 13
clone_size: few
v_call: TRBV13
j_call: TRBJ1-1
cdr3_aa: CASSRQLNTEAFF
cdr3_nt: TGTGCCAGCAGCCGACAGCTGAACACTGAAGCTTTCTTT

d_call: NA
cdr3_length: 14
clone_size: NA
v_call: TRBV5-1
j_call: TRBJ1-2
cdr3_aa: CASSLKRSNYGYTF
cdr3_nt: TGCGCCAGCAGCTTGAAGCGCTCTAACTATGGCTACACCTTC

d_call: NA
cdr3_length: 13
clone_size: many
v_call: TRBV30
j_call: TRBJ2-7
cdr3_aa: CAWSVAASYEQYF
cdr3_nt: TGTGCCTGGAGTGTGGCCGCATCGTACGAGCAGTACTTC

d_call: TRBD1
cdr3_length: 17
clone_size: few
v_call: TRBV3-1
j_call: TRBJ2-7
cdr3_aa: CASSPGQGLVRSYEQYF
cdr3_nt: TGTGCCAGCAGCCCGGGACAGGGCCTTGTAAGGTCCTACGAGCAGTACTTC

d_call: NA
cdr3_length: 17
clone_size: many
v_call: TRBV11-2
j_call: TRBJ2-2
cdr3_aa: CASSFPDGIRTTGELFF
cdr3_nt: TGTGCCAGCAGCTTCCCCGATGGGATACGAACCACCGGGGAGCTGTTTTTT

d_call: NA
cdr3_length: 12
clone_size: once
v_call: TRBV2
j_call: TRBJ1-1
cdr3_aa: CASSGRSAEAFF
cdr3_nt: TGTGCCAGCAGTGGCAGGAGCGCTGAAGCTTTCTTT

d_call: NA
cdr3_length: 17
clone_size: many
v_call: TRBV4-1
j_call: TRBJ1-1
cdr3_aa: CASSQGVQASGNTEAFF
cdr3_nt: TGCGCCAGCAGCCAAGGGGTCCAGGCCAGTGGGAACACTGAAGCTTTCTTT

d_call: NA
cdr3_length: 13
clone_size: few
v_call: TRBV10-2
j_call: TRBJ2-7
cdr3_aa: CASTHPGPYEQYF
cdr3_nt: TGCGCCAGCACGCACCCGGGACCCTACGAGCAGTACTTC

d_call: NA
cdr3_length: 15
clone_size: NA
v_call: TRBV6-5
j_call: TRBJ2-2
cdr3_aa: CASSLRGANTGELFF
cdr3_nt: TGTGCCAGCAGCCTGCGGGGAGCGAACACCGGGGAGCTGTTTTTT

d_call: NA
cdr3_length: 14
clone_size: many
v_call: TRBV12-3/TRBV12-4
j_call: TRBJ2-2
cdr3_aa: CASSPTPFLGELFF
cdr3_nt: TGTGCCAGCAGTCCGACGCCCTTCCTGGGGGAGCTGTTTTTT

d_call: NA
cdr3_length: 13
clone_size: NA
v_call: TRBV13
j_call: TRBJ1-4
cdr3_aa: CASTDSLNEKLFF
cdr3_nt: TGTGCCAGCACCGACAGCCTTAATGAAAAACTGTTTTTT

d_call: NA
cdr3_length: 14
clone_size: NA
v_call: TRBV7-2
j_call: TRBJ2-1
cdr3_aa: CASSFRVSGPEQFF
cdr3_nt: TGTGCCAGCAGCTTCAGGGTTTCGGGTCCTGAGCAGTTCTTC

d_call: NA
cdr3_length: 14
clone_size: many
v_call: TRBV10-3
j_call: TRBJ2-2
cdr3_aa: CAISGSRYTGELFF
cdr3_nt: TGTGCCATCAGTGGGAGTCGATACACCGGGGAGCTGTTTTTT

d_call: NA
cdr3_length: 16
clone_size: few
v_call: TRBV7-3
j_call: TRBJ2-2
cdr3_aa: CASSSTGTPNTGELFF
cdr3_nt: TGTGCCAGCAGCTCCACAGGGACTCCGAACACCGGGGAGCTGTTTTTT

d_call: NA
cdr3_length: 12
clone_size: few
v_call: TRBV12-3/TRBV12-4
j_call: TRBJ2-4
cdr3_aa: CASSLRLDIQYF
cdr3_nt: TGTGCCAGCAGTTTAAGACTAGACATTCAGTACTTC

d_call: NA
cdr3_length: 13
clone_size: NA
v_call: TRBV3-1
j_call: TRBJ2-1
cdr3_aa: CASGGLQYNEQFF
cdr3_nt: TGTGCCAGCGGGGGCCTACAATACAATGAGCAGTTCTTC

d_call: TRBD1
cdr3_length: 14
clone_size: NA
v_call: TRBV25-1
j_call: TRBJ2-5
cdr3_aa: CASSEAGGGETQYF
cdr3_nt: TGTGCCAGCAGTGAGGCAGGGGGCGGGGAGACCCAGTACTTC

d_call: TRBD2
cdr3_length: 16
clone_size: NA
v_call: TRBV7-9
j_call: TRBJ2-3
cdr3_aa: CASSSRSGGDRDTQYF
cdr3_nt: TGTGCCAGCAGCTCCCGAAGCGGGGGGGATCGCGATACGCAGTATTTT

d_call: NA
cdr3_length: 16
clone_size: few
v_call: TRBV10-2
j_call: TRBJ1-5
cdr3_aa: CASSESPGNSNQPQHF
cdr3_nt: TGCGCCAGCAGTGAGTCCCCGGGGAATAGCAATCAGCCCCAGCATTTT

d_call: NA
cdr3_length: 14
clone_size: few
v_call: TRBV2
j_call: TRBJ2-3
cdr3_aa: CASTRLVGTDTQYF
cdr3_nt: TGTGCCAGCACCCGTTTAGTGGGCACAGATACGCAGTATTTT

d_call: NA
cdr3_length: 13
clone_size: NA
v_call: TRBV6-2/TRBV6-3
j_call: TRBJ2-5
cdr3_aa: CASSYGNQETQYF
cdr3_nt: TGTGCCAGCAGTTACGGGAACCAAGAGACCCAGTACTTC

d_call: NA
cdr3_length: 15
clone_size: once
v_call: TRBV7-2
j_call: TRBJ2-1
cdr3_aa: CASSLGQGPRNEQFF
cdr3_nt: TGTGCCAGCAGCTTAGGGCAGGGGCCGAGGAATGAGCAGTTCTTC

d_call: NA
cdr3_length: 14
clone_size: few
v_call: TRBV9
j_call: TRBJ2-1
cdr3_aa: CASSVVRGQDEQFF
cdr3_nt: TGTGCCAGCAGCGTAGTCCGAGGCCAAGATGAGCAGTTCTTC

d_call: TRBD2
cdr3_length: 15
clone_size: NA
v_call: TRBV7-2
j_call: TRBJ2-1
cdr3_aa: CASSVGLAGGNEQFF
cdr3_nt: TGTGCCAGCAGCGTTGGACTAGCGGGGGGGAATGAGCAGTTCTTC

d_call: TRBD1
cdr3_length: 11
clone_size: NA
v_call: TRBV5-1
j_call: TRBJ1-1
cdr3_aa: CASTGGTEAFF
cdr3_nt: TGCGCCAGCACAGGGGGCACTGAAGCTTTCTTT

d_call: TRBD1
cdr3_length: 15
clone_size: NA
v_call: TRBV7-9
j_call: TRBJ2-7
cdr3_aa: CASSPRDRPLNEQYF
cdr3_nt: TGTGCCAGCAGCCCCCGGGACAGGCCGCTGAATGAGCAGTACTTC